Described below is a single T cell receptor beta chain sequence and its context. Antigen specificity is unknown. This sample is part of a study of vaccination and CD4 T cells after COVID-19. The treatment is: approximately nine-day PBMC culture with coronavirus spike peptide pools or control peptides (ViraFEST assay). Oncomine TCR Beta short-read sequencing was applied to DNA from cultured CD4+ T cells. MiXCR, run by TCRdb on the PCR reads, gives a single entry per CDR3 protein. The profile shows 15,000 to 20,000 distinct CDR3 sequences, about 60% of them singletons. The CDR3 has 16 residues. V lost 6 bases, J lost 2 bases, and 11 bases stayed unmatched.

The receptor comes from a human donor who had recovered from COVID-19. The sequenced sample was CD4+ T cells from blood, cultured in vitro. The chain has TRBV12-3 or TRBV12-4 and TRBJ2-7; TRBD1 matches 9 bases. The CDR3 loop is CASSHPSGQGPYEQYF. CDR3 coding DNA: TGTGCCAGCAGCCACCCGTCGGGACAGGGCCCCTACGAGCAGTACTTC.